This TCR beta chain emerged from a study of shared clonotypes between healthy human individuals. In regard to this clone: What it binds is not known.

The V end was cut by 6 bases, the J end by 1 base, with 10 bases between. The V gene's germline CDR1 is SGHRS and CDR2 YFSETQ. CDR3 size: 13 residues. Assay execution took place at the deep level. Researchers divided each subset's genomic DNA evenly across several immunoSEQ plates. The table came from immunoSEQ multiplex PCR; TCRdb's copy has only in-frame clones and leaves some out. The sample has approximately 2.5 million clones; more than 80% are singletons. Study results and caveats: The researchers took only blood, and tissue repertoires probably look different. Compared with memory subsets, naive subsets generally had larger estimated richness.

The chain links TRBV5-1 to TRBJ1-1, with unresolved D. Sequenced material: naive CD4+ T cells sorted from blood. Subset here: CD45RA+ positively selected. The receptor comes from a man aged 18 to 29 in good health. The CDR3 protein is CASTHEWNTEAFF. Here the CDR3 DNA reads TGCGCCAGCACCCATGAGTGGAACACTGAAGCTTTCTTT. Together with reference TRBV5-1 and TRBJ1-1, the CDR3 gives the full variable domain: KAGVTQTPRYLIKTRGQQVTLSCSPISGHRSVSWYQQTPGQGLQFLFEYFSETQRNKGNFPGRFSGRQFSNSRSEMNVSTLELGDSALYLCASTHEWNTEAFFGQGTRLTVV.